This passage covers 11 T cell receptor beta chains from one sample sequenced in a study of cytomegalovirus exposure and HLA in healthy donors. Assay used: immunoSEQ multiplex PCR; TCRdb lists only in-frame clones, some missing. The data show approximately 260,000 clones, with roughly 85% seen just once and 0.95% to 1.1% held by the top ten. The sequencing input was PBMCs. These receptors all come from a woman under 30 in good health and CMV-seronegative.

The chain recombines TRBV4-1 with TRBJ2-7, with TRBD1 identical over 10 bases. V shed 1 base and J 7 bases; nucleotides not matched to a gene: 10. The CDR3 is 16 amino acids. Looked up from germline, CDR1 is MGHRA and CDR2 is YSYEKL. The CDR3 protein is CASSQVTGQGEWEQYF. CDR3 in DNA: TGCGCCAGCAGCCAAGTTACAGGACAGGGGGAGTGGGAGCAGTACTTC.

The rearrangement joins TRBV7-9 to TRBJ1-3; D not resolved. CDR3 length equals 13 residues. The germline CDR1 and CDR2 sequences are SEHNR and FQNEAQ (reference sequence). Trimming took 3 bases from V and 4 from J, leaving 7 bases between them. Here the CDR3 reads CASSFEVGNTIYF. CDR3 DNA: TGTGCCAGCAGCTTCGAGGTGGGAAACACCATATATTTT.

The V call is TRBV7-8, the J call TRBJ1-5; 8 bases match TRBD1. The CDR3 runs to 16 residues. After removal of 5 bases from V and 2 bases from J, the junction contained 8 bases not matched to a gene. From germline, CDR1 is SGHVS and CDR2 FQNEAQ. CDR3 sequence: CASSTMGQVGNQPQHF. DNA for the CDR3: TGTGCCAGCAGCACGATGGGACAGGTGGGCAATCAGCCCCAGCATTTT. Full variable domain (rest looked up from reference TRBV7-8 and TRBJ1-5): GAGVSQSPRYKVAKRGQDVALRCDPISGHVSLFWYQQALGQGPEFLTYFQNEAQLDKSGLPSDRFFAERPEGSVSTLKIQRTQQEDSAVYLCASSTMGQVGNQPQHFGDGTRLSIL.

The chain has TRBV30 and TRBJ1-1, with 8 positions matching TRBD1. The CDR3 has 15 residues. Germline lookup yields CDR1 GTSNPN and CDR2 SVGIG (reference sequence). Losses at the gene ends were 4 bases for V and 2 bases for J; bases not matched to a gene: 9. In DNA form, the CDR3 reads TGTGCCTGGACCCGCCGGGACAGGCCCAACACTGAAGCTTTCTTT. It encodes CAWTRRDRPNTEAFF.

The CDR3 nucleotides are TGTGCCAGCAGGGTGACAGGGAACACTGAAGCTTTCTTT. This codes for CASRVTGNTEAFF. The chain recombines TRBV6-4 with TRBJ1-1, with D tentatively TRBD1 (6 bases). V was trimmed by 6 bases and J by 1 base, leaving 9 bases between them. Germline lookup yields CDR1 MRHNA and CDR2 SNTAGT. This CDR3 comprises 13 residues.

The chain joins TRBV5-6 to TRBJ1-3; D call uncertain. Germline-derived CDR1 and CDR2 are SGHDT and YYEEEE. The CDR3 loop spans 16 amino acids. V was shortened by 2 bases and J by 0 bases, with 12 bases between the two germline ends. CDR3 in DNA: TGTGCCAGCAGCTTACCAGGTGACTACTCTGGAAACACCATATATTTT. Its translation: CASSLPGDYSGNTIYF.

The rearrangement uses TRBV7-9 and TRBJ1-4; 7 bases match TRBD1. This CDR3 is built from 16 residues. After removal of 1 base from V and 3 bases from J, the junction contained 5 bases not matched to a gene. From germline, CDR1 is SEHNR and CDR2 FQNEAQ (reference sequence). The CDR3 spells CASSLERGRANEKLFF. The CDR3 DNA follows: TGTGCCAGCAGCTTAGAAAGGGGGCGAGCTAATGAAAAACTGTTTTTT.

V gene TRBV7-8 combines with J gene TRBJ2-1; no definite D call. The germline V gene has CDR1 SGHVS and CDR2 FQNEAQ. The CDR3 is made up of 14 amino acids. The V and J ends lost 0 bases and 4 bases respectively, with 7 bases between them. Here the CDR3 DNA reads TGTGCCAGCAGCTTAGCGCGCGTGTACAATGAGCAGTTCTTC. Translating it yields CASSLARVYNEQFF. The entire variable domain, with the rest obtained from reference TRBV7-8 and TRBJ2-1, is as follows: GAGVSQSPRYKVAKRGQDVALRCDPISGHVSLFWYQQALGQGPEFLTYFQNEAQLDKSGLPSDRFFAERPEGSVSTLKIQRTQQEDSAVYLCASSLARVYNEQFFGPGTRLTVL.

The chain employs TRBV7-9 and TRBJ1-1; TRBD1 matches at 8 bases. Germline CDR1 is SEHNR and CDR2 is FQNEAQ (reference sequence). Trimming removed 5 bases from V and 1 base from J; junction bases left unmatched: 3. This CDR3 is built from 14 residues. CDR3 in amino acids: CASSRGQENTEAFF. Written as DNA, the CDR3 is TGTGCCAGCAGCCGGGGACAGGAGAACACTGAAGCTTTCTTT. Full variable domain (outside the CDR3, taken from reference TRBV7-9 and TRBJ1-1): DTGVSQNPRHKITKRGQNVTFRCDPISEHNRLYWYRQTLGQGPEFLTYFQNEAQLEKSRLLSDRFSAERPKGSFSTLEIQRTEQGDSAMYLCASSRGQENTEAFFGQGTRLTVV.

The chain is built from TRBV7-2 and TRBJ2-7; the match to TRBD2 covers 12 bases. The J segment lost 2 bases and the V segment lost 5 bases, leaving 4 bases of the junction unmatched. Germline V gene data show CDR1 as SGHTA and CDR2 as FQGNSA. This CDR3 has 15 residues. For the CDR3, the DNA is TGTGCCAGCAGCCCCAGACTAGCGGGGGCCTACGAGCAGTACTTC. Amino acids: CASSPRLAGAYEQYF.

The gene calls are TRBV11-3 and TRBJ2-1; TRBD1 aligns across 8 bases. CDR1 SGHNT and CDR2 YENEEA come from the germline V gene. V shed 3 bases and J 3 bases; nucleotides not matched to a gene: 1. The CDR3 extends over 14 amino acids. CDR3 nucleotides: TGTGCCAGCAGCTTGACAGGGGACTACAATGAGCAGTTCTTC. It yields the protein CASSLTGDYNEQFF.